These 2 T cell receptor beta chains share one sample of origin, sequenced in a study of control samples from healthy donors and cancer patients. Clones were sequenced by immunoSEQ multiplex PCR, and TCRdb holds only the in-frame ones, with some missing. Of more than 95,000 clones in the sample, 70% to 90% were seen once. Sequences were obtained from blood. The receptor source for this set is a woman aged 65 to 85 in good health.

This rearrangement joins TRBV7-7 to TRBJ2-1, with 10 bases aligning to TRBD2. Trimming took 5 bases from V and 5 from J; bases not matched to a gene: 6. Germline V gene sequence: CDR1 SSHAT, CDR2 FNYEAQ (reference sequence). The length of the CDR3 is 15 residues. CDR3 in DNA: TGTGCCAGCAGCCCCTATGGACTAGCGGACAATGAGCAGTTCTTC. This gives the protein CASSPYGLADNEQFF.

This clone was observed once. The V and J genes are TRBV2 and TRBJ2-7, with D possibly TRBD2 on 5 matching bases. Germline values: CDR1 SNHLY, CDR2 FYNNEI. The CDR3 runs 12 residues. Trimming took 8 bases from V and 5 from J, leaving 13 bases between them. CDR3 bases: TGTGCCAGCCTTTGGCCCGGGGACGAGCAGTACTTC. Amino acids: CASLWPGDEQYF.